Listed here are 17 T cell receptor beta chains from one sample, sequenced in a study of blood T cell repertoires in COVID-19. Measured with immunoSEQ multiplex PCR; TCRdb has only the in-frame clones, and not every one. This sample has 250,000 or so clones, with 80% to 95% found just once. Sequences were obtained from PBMCs or T cells enriched from blood (not recorded which). Every receptor here comes from a middle-aged man who had been exposed to COVID-19.

The rearrangement uses TRBV9 and TRBJ1-3; a possible D gene is TRBD1 (5 bases). Trimming left V 6 bases short and J 0 bases short, with 10 bases between. Germline V gene data show CDR1 as SGDLS and CDR2 as YYNGEE. The CDR3 is made up of 14 amino acids. The CDR3 reads CASTKDSSGNTIYF. In nucleotides, the CDR3 is TGTGCCAGCACGAAAGACAGCTCTGGAAACACCATATATTTT.

J is TRBJ2-7 and V is TRBV15; perhaps TRBD1 as D (5 bases). This CDR3 region has 15 residues. Germline values: CDR1 LNHNV, CDR2 YYDKDF (reference sequence). V lost 0 bases, J lost 2 bases, and 11 bases lay in between. The DNA for the CDR3 is TGTGCCACCAGCAGAGACAGGGCCCTCACCTACGAGCAGTACTTC. Translating gives CATSRDRALTYEQYF.

V is TRBV30 and J is TRBJ1-5; no firm D call. Trimming took 5 bases from V and 5 from J, leaving 10 bases between them. The CDR3 is 12 residues long. Germline V gene data show CDR1 as GTSNPN and CDR2 as SVGIG (reference sequence). CDR3 amino acids: CAWGRSDQPQHF. CDR3 coding DNA: TGTGCCTGGGGACGGAGTGATCAGCCCCAGCATTTT.

In DNA, the CDR3 is TGTGCCAGCAGCGGAGATCCAGATGGCGGTAAAGAGACCCAGTACTTC. Its protein is CASSGDPDGGKETQYF. The V call is TRBV9, the J call TRBJ2-5, with D unclear. Trimming took 3 bases from V and 3 from J, leaving 18 bases between them. The germline V gene has CDR1 SGDLS and CDR2 YYNGEE. CDR3 length: 16 amino acids. Filled out from reference TRBV9 and TRBJ2-5, the complete variable domain reads DSGVTQTPKHLITATGQRVTLRCSPRSGDLSVYWYQQSLDQGLQFLIQYYNGEERAKGNILERFSAQQFPDLHSELNLSSLELGDSALYFCASSGDPDGGKETQYFGPGTRLLVL.

This clone occurred a few times. This chain connects TRBV7-9 to TRBJ2-7; TRBD2 matches 8 bases. This CDR3 region has 13 residues. Per germline, CDR1 SEHNR and CDR2 FQNEAQ (reference sequence). Unmatched junction bases numbered 1, after V lost 1 base and J lost 5 bases. CDR3 sequence (DNA): TGTGCCAGCAGCTTAGGGACTAGCCACGAGCAGTACTTC. Translating it yields CASSLGTSHEQYF. Based on the CDR3 plus reference TRBV7-9 and TRBJ2-7, the full variable domain is DTGVSQNPRHKITKRGQNVTFRCDPISEHNRLYWYRQTLGQGPEFLTYFQNEAQLEKSRLLSDRFSAERPKGSFSTLEIQRTEQGDSAMYLCASSLGTSHEQYFGPGTRLTVT.

This clone was found once. The V and J genes are TRBV6-1 and TRBJ2-7; possible D gene TRBD2, 6 bases. This CDR3 has 16 residues. Per the germline V gene, CDR1 is MNHNS and CDR2 is SASEGT. The V end lost 2 bases, the J end lost 4 bases, and 18 bases lay between the germline ends. The CDR3 is CASSEFGGAMEYEQYF. The CDR3 DNA follows: TGTGCCAGCAGTGAATTCGGGGGAGCAATGGAATACGAGCAGTACTTC.

This chain's CDR3 is CASSLELAGDVEQYF. The CDR3 DNA reads as TGCGCCAGCAGCTTGGAGCTAGCGGGAGACGTTGAGCAGTACTTC. The chain uses TRBV5-1 and TRBJ2-7, with TRBD2 matching over 10 bases. The CDR3 consists of 15 residues. V was clipped by 0 bases and J by 7 bases; unmatched bases: 7. Germline lookup yields CDR1 SGHRS and CDR2 YFSETQ.

Turning to this clone: At one end, the junction sequence differs from germline, possibly due to a read error. The J gene is TRBJ2-7, the V gene TRBV6-1; D is perhaps TRBD2 (5 bases). This CDR3 comprises 14 residues. The germline CDR1 and CDR2 sequences are MNHNS and SASEGT. CDR3 nucleotides: TGTGCCAGCACTGAACGGGGATCCTCCTACGAGCAGTACTTC. Residues: CASTERGSSYEQYF.

The chain has TRBV6-5 and TRBJ2-3; 11 bases are shared with TRBD2. The V segment lost 6 bases and the J segment 4 bases; nucleotides outside the gene matches: 6. The CDR3 has 15 amino acids. Germline CDR1 reads MNHEY; CDR2 reads SVGAGI. This CDR3 reads CASSFGTSGADTQYF. The CDR3 coding sequence is TGTGCCAGCAGCTTCGGGACTAGCGGCGCAGATACGCAGTATTTT.

The chain links TRBV27 to TRBJ2-6; D gene uncertain. The germline V and J ends were trimmed by 2 bases and 2 bases, with 10 bases remaining between them. This CDR3 contains 16 residues. In germline, CDR1 is MNHEY, CDR2 SMNVEV (reference sequence). The CDR3 DNA follows: TGTGCCAGCAGTTTAAGTCGGCGGCCTGGGGCCAACGTCCTGACTTTC. This encodes CASSLSRRPGANVLTF.

V is TRBV7-9 and J is TRBJ1-2; 7 bases agree with TRBD1. The CDR3 has 15 residues. The germline CDR1 and CDR2 sequences are SEHNR and FQNEAQ (reference sequence). Trimming cost V 5 bases and J 4 bases; bases outside gene matches: 10. CDR3 DNA sequence: TGTGCCAGCAGCCCGGGCCGGGACAGTCGCTATGGCTACACCTTC. Its translation: CASSPGRDSRYGYTF.

This chain links TRBV28 with TRBJ2-7, with D maybe TRBD2 (7 bases). The V gene's germline CDR1 is MDHEN and CDR2 SYDVKM. The length of the CDR3 is 12 residues. V gave up 4 bases and J gave up 5 bases, with 9 bases separating them. CDR3 sequence (DNA): TGTGCCAGCAGTTCGGGGGGCGACGAGCAGTACTTC. Its translation: CASSSGGDEQYF.

The V and J genes are TRBV29-1 and TRBJ1-3, with D possibly TRBD1 on 5 matching bases. V gave up 4 bases and J gave up 0 bases, with 7 bases separating them. The CDR3 spans 13 residues. CDR1 is SQVTM and CDR2 is ANQGSEA in the germline V gene. CDR3 coding DNA: TGCAGCGTTGGACAGAGCTCTGGAAACACCATATATTTT. Its protein product is CSVGQSSGNTIYF.

The gene calls are TRBV10-1 and TRBJ1-2, with 7 bases identical to TRBD1. The CDR3 length is 14 residues. Trimming at V came to 10 bases and at J to 8 bases, leaving 16 bases not matched to a gene. Germline V CDR1 and CDR2: WNHNN, SYGVQD (reference sequence). CDR3 DNA: TGCGCCAACCCACAGGGGCCGACAGTTTGGGGCTACACCTTC. It specifies CANPQGPTVWGYTF.

This clone was detected once. The V gene is TRBV19, the J gene TRBJ1-2; D ambiguous. Germline values: CDR1 LNHDA, CDR2 SQIVND (reference sequence). The germline V and J ends were trimmed by 5 bases and 4 bases, with 17 bases remaining between them. The CDR3 loop spans 15 amino acids. The CDR3 protein is CASSPGSSSGYGYTF. The CDR3 DNA reads TGTGCCAGTAGTCCCGGGTCTTCCTCGGGCTATGGCTACACCTTC.

This rearrangement joins TRBV9 to TRBJ2-7, with D hard to call. Germline CDR1 and CDR2: SGDLS and YYNGEE. The V and J ends lost 4 bases and 2 bases respectively, with 19 bases between them. The CDR3 is made up of 16 amino acids. CDR3 region: CASSPAVTPRTYEQYF. The CDR3 DNA reads TGTGCCAGCAGCCCGGCAGTGACACCAAGGACCTACGAGCAGTACTTC.

This clone was found once. The genes are TRBV3-1 (or the pseudogene TRBV3-2) and TRBJ1-6; 8 bases match TRBD1. Trimming took 2 bases from V and 9 from J; bases not matched to a gene: 12. CDR3 length: 17 residues. Germline loops: CDR1 LGHDT, CDR2 YNNKEL (reference sequence). CDR3 nucleotide sequence: TGTGCCAGCAGCCAACTGGCCAGGACAGGGAAAGGTTCACCCCTCCACTTT. It specifies CASSQLARTGKGSPLHF.